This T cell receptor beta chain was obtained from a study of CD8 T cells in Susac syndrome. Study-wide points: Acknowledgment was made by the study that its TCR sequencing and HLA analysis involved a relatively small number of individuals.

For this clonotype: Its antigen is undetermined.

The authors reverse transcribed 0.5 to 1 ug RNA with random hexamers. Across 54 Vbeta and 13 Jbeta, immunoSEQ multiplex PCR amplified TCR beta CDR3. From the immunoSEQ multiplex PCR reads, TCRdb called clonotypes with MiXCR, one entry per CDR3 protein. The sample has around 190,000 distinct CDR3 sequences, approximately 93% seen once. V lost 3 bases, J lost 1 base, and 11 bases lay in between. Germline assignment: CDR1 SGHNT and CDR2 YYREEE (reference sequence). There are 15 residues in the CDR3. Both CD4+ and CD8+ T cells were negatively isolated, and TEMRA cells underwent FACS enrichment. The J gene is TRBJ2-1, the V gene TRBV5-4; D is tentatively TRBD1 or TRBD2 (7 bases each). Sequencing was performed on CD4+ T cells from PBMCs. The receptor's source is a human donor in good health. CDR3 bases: TGTGCCAGCAGCTGGCAGGGGGGGTCCTACAATGAGCAGTTCTTC. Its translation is CASSWQGGSYNEQFF.